This TCR beta chain is from a study of blood T cell repertoires in COVID-19. CDR3 length: 15 residues. CDR1 and CDR2 from the germline V gene are LGHDT and YNNKEL (reference sequence). Trimming left V 2 bases short and J 6 bases short, with 13 bases between. Using immunoSEQ multiplex PCR, the repertoire was profiled, and TCRdb retains in-frame clones only, with some absent. The table shows about 130,000 clones, with 70% to 85% occurring only once. The TCR originated in a man in his fifties or sixties who had recovered from COVID-19. Material: peripheral blood. The gene calls are TRBV3-1 (or the pseudogene TRBV3-2) and TRBJ2-2; TRBD1 might be the D (6 bases). CDR3 amino acids: CASSQKRGSAGELFF. The CDR3 DNA follows: TGTGCCAGCAGCCAAAAAAGGGGGTCCGCCGGGGAGCTGTTTTTT.